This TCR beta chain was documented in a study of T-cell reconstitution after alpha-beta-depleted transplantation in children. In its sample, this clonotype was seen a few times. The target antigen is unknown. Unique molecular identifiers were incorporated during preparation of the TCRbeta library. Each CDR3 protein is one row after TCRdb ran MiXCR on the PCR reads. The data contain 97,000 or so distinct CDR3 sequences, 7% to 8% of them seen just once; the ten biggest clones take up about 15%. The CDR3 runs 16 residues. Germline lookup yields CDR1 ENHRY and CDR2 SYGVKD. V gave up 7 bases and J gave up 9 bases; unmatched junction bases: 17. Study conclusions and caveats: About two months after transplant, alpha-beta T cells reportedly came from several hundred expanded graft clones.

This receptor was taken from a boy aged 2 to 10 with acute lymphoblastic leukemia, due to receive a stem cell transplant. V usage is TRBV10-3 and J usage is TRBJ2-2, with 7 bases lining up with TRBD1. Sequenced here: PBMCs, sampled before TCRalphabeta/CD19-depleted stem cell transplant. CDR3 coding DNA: TGTGCCATCACGAATACAGGGGCAGGGAGTCACCGGGAGCTGTTTTTT. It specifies CAITNTGAGSHRELFF.